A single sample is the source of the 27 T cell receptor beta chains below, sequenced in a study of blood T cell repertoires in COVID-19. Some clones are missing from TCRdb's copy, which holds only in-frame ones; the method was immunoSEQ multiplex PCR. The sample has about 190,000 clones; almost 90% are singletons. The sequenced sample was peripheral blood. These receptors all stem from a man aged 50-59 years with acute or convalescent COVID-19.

The CDR3 DNA is TGCGCCAGCAGCTTGGCCCCCACACAGGGGGCATTTGAAAAACTGTTTTTT. Amino acids: CASSLAPTQGAFEKLFF. The chain carries TRBV5-1 and TRBJ1-4, with 9 bases that match TRBD1. Germline V gene sequence: CDR1 SGHRS, CDR2 YFSETQ. The CDR3 contains 17 residues. The V segment lost 0 bases and the J segment 7 bases; nucleotides outside the gene matches: 10.

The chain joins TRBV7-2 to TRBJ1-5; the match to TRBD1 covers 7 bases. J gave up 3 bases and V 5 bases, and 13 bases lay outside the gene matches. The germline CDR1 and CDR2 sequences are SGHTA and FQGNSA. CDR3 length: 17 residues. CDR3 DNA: TGTGCCAGCAGCCCACAGGGGATTCCTCTTTCCAATCAGCCCCAGCATTTT. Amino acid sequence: CASSPQGIPLSNQPQHF.

This CDR3 is CASSPKTGKSTEAFF. The CDR3 nucleotides read TGTGCCAGCAGCCCAAAGACAGGGAAGTCGACTGAAGCTTTCTTT. The chain is built from TRBV9 and TRBJ1-1; 7 bases are a match to TRBD1. The CDR3 has 15 residues. The germline CDR1 and CDR2 sequences are SGDLS and YYNGEE. V lost 4 bases and J lost 5; bases outside the gene matches: 11.

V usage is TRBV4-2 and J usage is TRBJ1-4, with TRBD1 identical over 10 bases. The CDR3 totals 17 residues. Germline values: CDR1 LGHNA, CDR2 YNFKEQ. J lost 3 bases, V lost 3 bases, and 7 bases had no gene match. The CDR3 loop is CASSQMTGGLANEKLFF. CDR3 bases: TGTGCCAGCAGCCAGATGACAGGGGGCCTAGCTAATGAAAAACTGTTTTTT.

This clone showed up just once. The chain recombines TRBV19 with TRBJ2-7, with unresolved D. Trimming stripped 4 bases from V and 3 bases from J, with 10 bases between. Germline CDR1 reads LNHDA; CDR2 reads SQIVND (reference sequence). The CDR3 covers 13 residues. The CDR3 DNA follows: TGTGCCAGTAGTACCAAGCTCCTCTACGAGCAGTACTTC. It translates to CASSTKLLYEQYF.

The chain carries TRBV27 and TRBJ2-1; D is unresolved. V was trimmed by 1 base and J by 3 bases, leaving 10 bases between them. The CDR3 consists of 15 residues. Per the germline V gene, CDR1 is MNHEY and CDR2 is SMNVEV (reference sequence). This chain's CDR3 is CASSLFGDYYNEQFF. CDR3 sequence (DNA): TGTGCCAGCAGTTTATTTGGAGATTACTACAATGAGCAGTTCTTC.

For the CDR3, the DNA is TGCGCCAGCAGCCTGACGGGAGCAGATACGCAGTATTTT. This codes for CASSLTGADTQYF. The chain has TRBV4-3 and TRBJ2-3, with D perhaps TRBD2 (6 bases). The CDR3 runs to 13 residues. Trimming cost V 4 bases and J 4 bases, with 9 bases left between them. Germline CDR1 LGHNA, CDR2 YSLEER.

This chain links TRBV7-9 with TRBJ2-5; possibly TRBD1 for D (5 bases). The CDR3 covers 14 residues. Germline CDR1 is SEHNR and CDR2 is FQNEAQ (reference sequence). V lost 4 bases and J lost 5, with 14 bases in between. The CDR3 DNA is TGTGCCAGCAGCTCCGGTGGGGCAGGGGAGACCCAGTACTTC. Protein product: CASSSGGAGETQYF.

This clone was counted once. As DNA, the CDR3 is TGTGCCAGCAGTTTTAGCGAAGAGCAGTTCTTC. This encodes CASSFSEEQFF. The chain couples TRBV12-3 or TRBV12-4 to TRBJ2-1, with TRBD2 as a possible D gene (5 bases). There are 11 residues in the CDR3. Trimming removed 3 bases from V and 10 bases from J, with 7 bases in between.

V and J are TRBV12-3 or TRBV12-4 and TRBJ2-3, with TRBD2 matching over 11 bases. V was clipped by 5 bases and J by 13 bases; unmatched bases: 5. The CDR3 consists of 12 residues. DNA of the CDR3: TGTGCCAGCAGTACCGGGACTAGCGGAGAGTATTTT. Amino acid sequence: CASSTGTSGEYF.

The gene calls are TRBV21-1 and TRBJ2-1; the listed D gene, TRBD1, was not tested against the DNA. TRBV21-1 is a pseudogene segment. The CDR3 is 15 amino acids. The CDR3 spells CASSRDRGNYNEQFF. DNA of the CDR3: TGTGCCAGCAGCAGGGACAGGGGTAACTACAATGAGCAGTTCTTC.

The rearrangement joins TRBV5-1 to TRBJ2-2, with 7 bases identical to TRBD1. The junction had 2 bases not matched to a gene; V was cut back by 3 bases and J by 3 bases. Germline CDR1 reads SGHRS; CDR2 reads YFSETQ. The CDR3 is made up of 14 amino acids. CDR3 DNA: TGCGCCAGCAGCTCTGGACAGGACACCGGGGAGCTGTTTTTT. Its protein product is CASSSGQDTGELFF.

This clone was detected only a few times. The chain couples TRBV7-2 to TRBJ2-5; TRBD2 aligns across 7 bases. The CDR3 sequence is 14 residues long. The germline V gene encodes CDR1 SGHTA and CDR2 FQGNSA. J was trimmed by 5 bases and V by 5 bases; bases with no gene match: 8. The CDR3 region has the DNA TGTGCCAGCAGCCCTCACCAGGGAGGGGAGACCCAGTACTTC. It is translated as CASSPHQGGETQYF.

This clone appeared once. CDR3 coding DNA: TGTGCCAGCAGCTTGTGGCAGGGTGGTAATCAGCCCCAGCATTTT. Its translation: CASSLWQGGNQPQHF. V gene TRBV5-6 combines with J gene TRBJ1-5, with TRBD1 as a possible D gene (5 bases). Germline V gives CDR1 SGHDT, CDR2 YYEEEE. The CDR3 extends over 15 amino acids. The V end was cut by 1 base, the J end by 4 bases, with 12 bases between. The full variable domain, with the rest looked up from reference TRBV5-6 and TRBJ1-5, is DAGVTQSPTHLIKTRGQQVTLRCSPKSGHDTVSWYQQALGQGPQFIFQYYEEEERQRGNFPDRFSGHQFPNYSSELNVNALLLGDSALYLCASSLWQGGNQPQHFGDGTRLSIL.

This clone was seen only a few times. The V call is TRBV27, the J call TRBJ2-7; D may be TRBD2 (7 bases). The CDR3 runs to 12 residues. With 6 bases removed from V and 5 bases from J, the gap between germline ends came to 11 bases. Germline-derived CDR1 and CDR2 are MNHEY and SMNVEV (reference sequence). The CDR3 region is CASSLGGHEQYF. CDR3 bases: TGTGCCAGCAGCTTGGGGGGGCACGAGCAGTACTTC.

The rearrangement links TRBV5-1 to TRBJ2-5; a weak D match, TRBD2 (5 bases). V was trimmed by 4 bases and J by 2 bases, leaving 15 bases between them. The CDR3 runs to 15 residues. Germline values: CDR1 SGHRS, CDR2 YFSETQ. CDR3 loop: CASSIYGRTQETQYF. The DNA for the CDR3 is TGCGCCAGCAGCATCTACGGCAGGACTCAAGAGACCCAGTACTTC.

The CDR3 region has the DNA TGTGCCAGCAGCAAAGGGGATAGCGGGGGCACCGGGGAGCTGTTTTTT. Encoded protein: CASSKGDSGGTGELFF. The genes are TRBV21-1 and TRBJ2-2; TRBD2, the D gene given by the table, was not confirmed from the DNA. TRBV21-1 is annotated as a pseudogene. The CDR3 loop spans 16 amino acids.

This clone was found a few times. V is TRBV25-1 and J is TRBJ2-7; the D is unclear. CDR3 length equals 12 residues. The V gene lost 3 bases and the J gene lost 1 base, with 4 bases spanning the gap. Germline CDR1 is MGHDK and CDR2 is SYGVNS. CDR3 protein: CASSDSSYEQYF. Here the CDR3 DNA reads TGTGCCAGCAGTGACTCTTCCTACGAGCAGTACTTC.

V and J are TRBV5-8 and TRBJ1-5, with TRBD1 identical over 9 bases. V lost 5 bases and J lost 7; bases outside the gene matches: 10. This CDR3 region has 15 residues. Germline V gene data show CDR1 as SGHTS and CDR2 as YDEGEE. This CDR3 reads CASRFRDRAHQPQHF. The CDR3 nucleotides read TGTGCCAGCAGATTCCGGGACAGGGCGCACCAGCCCCAGCATTTT.

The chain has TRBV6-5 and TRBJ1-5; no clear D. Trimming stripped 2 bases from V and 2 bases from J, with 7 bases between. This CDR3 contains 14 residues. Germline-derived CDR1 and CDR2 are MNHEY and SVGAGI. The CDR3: CASSYGGGNQPQHF. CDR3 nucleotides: TGTGCCAGCAGTTACGGCGGGGGCAATCAGCCCCAGCATTTT.

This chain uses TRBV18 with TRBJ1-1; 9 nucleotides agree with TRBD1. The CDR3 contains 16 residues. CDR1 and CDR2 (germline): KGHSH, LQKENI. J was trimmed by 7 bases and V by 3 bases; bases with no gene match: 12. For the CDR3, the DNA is TGTGCCAGCTCACCGCCCGGGACAGGGAGTCGAGGTGAAGCTTTCTTT. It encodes CASSPPGTGSRGEAFF.

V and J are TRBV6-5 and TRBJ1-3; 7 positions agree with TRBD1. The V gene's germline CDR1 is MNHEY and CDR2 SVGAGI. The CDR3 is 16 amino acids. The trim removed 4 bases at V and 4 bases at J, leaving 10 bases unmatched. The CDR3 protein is CASSSISGGRGNTIYF. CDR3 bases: TGTGCCAGCAGTTCTATTTCAGGGGGGCGAGGAAACACCATATATTTT.

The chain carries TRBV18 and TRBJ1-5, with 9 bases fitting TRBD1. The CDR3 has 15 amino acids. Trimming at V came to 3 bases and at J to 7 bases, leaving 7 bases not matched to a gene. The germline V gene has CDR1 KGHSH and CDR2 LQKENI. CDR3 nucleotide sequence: TGTGCCAGCTCACCTCTGGGACAGGGTTACCAGCCCCAGCATTTT. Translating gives CASSPLGQGYQPQHF.

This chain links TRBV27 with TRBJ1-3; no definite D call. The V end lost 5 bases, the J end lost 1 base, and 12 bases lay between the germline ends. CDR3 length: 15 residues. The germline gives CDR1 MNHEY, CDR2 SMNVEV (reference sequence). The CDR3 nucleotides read TGTGCCAGCAGTGCTGGAGGGAGGTCTGGAAACACCATATATTTT. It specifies CASSAGGRSGNTIYF.

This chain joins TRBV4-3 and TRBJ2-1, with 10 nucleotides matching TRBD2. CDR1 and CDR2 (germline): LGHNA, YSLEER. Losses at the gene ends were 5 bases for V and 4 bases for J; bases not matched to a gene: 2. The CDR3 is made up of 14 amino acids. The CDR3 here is CASSSSGGYNEQFF. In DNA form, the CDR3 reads TGCGCCAGCAGCTCTAGCGGGGGTTACAATGAGCAGTTCTTC.

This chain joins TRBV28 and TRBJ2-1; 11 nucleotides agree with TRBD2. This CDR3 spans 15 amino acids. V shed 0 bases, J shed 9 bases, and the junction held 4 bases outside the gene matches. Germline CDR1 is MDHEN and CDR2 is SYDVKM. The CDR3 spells CASSLWASGGPEQFF. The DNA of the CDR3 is TGTGCCAGCAGTTTATGGGCTAGCGGGGGGCCTGAGCAGTTCTTC.

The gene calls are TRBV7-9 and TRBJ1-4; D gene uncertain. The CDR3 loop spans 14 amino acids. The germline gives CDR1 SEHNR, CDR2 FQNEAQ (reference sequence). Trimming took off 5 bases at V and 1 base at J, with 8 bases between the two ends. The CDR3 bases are TGTGCCAGCAGCGTCACCGGAACTAATGAAAAACTGTTTTTT. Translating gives CASSVTGTNEKLFF.